This entry lists 10 T cell receptor beta chains sequenced from one sample in a study of blood T cell repertoires in COVID-19. Assay: immunoSEQ multiplex PCR; the TCRdb copy retains only in-frame clones and omits some. The repertoire holds some 140,000 clones, with approximately 83% as singletons. The sequencing sample was made of peripheral blood. These receptors came from a woman in her fifties or sixties who had recovered from COVID-19.

The V call is TRBV19, the J call TRBJ2-2; 8 positions agree with TRBD2. CDR1 and CDR2 (germline): LNHDA, SQIVND (reference sequence). Germline trimming cut 8 bases from V and 7 bases from J; bases unmatched to any gene: 12. The CDR3 runs 15 residues. Written as DNA, the CDR3 is TGTGCCAGTTCCGTCGGGCTAGCGGGTGGCGGGGAGCTGTTTTTT. This encodes CASSVGLAGGGELFF.

Details on this clone: The junction shows a germline mismatch at one end, possibly a read error. V usage is TRBV18 and J usage is TRBJ2-1, with 8 bases fitting TRBD2. In germline, CDR1 is KGHSH, CDR2 LQKENI. The CDR3 has 13 residues. CDR3 residues: CASSPSEAGGRIF. The CDR3 DNA reads TGTGCCAGCTCACCATCCGAGGCGGGGGGCCGGATCTTC.

The J gene is TRBJ2-3, the V gene TRBV5-4; TRBD2 matches 11 bases. The germline V gene encodes CDR1 SGHNT and CDR2 YYREEE (reference sequence). Trimming took 4 bases from V and 6 from J; bases not matched to a gene: 10. The CDR3 sequence is 16 residues long. CDR3: CASSGGTSGFIDTQYF. CDR3 nucleotide sequence: TGTGCCAGCAGCGGCGGGACTAGCGGATTTATCGATACGCAGTATTTT.

This clone came up many times. The rearrangement links TRBV7-9 to TRBJ2-6; D perhaps matches TRBD1 (6 bases). The CDR3 has 17 amino acids. Germline V gene lookup returns CDR1 SEHNR and CDR2 FQNEAQ (reference sequence). Trimming removed 5 bases from V and 0 bases from J, with 14 bases in between. DNA for the CDR3: TGTGCCAGCAGCAACTGGCAGGGGTTCTCTGGGGCCAACGTCCTGACTTTC. It translates to CASSNWQGFSGANVLTF.

The chain combines TRBV12-5 with TRBJ1-5; 8 nucleotides match TRBD1. J was trimmed by 1 base and V by 2 bases; bases with no gene match: 10. The germline V gene encodes CDR1 LGHNT and CDR2 FRNRAP. CDR3 length equals 18 residues. For the CDR3, the DNA is TGTGCTAGTGGTTTGTCCAGGACAGGGCAAGGGAGCAATCAGCCCCAGCATTTT. Translating it yields CASGLSRTGQGSNQPQHF.

V usage is TRBV18 and J usage is TRBJ1-5; a weak D match, TRBD1 (6 bases). Per the germline V gene, CDR1 is KGHSH and CDR2 is LQKENI. The germline V and J ends were trimmed by 3 bases and 3 bases, with 9 bases remaining between them. The CDR3 spans 14 residues. The CDR3 region is CASSPGHNNQPQHF. In DNA form, the CDR3 reads TGTGCCAGCTCACCGGGACACAACAATCAGCCCCAGCATTTT. The full variable domain, in which reference TRBV18 and TRBJ1-5 provide the parts outside the CDR3, is NAGVMQNPRHLVRRRGQEARLRCSPMKGHSHVYWYRQLPEEGLKFMVYLQKENIIDESGMPKERFSAEFPKEGPSILRIQQVVRGDSAAYFCASSPGHNNQPQHFGDGTRLSIL.

This clone appeared a few times. The J gene is TRBJ2-2, the V gene TRBV11-3; D gene unclear. Germline CDR1 and CDR2: SGHNT and YENEEA. The CDR3 runs 13 residues. Between the trimmed V and J ends, which lost 4 bases and 6 bases, there was a span of 9 bases. The CDR3: CASSSRDPGELFF. The CDR3 region has the DNA TGTGCCAGCAGCTCTAGAGATCCCGGGGAGCTGTTTTTT.

The chain is built from TRBV2 and TRBJ2-1; a weak D match, TRBD1 (8 bases). V lost 4 bases and J lost 3, with 13 bases in between. The CDR3 runs 15 residues. Per germline, CDR1 SNHLY and CDR2 FYNNEI. This chain's CDR3 is CASSANRGGYNEQFF. DNA for the CDR3: TGTGCCAGCAGTGCGAACAGGGGGGGCTACAATGAGCAGTTCTTC.

This clone was seen only once. This chain links TRBV5-1 with TRBJ2-1; D perhaps matches TRBD1 (6 bases). V was pared by 5 bases and J by 1 base, with 13 bases between. The length of the CDR3 is 15 residues. The V gene's germline CDR1 is SGHRS and CDR2 YFSETQ. CDR3 region: CASRFDRRSYNEQFF. The CDR3 DNA follows: TGCGCCAGCAGGTTTGACAGGAGGTCCTACAATGAGCAGTTCTTC.

The CDR3: CASTPSKITGELFF. The CDR3 DNA is TGTGCCAGCACCCCTTCTAAGATCACCGGGGAGCTGTTTTTT. The gene calls are TRBV5-4 and TRBJ2-2; no clear D gene. The CDR3 sequence is 14 residues long. Trimming took 6 bases from V and 4 from J, leaving 13 bases between them. CDR1 and CDR2 (germline): SGHNT, YYREEE (reference sequence).